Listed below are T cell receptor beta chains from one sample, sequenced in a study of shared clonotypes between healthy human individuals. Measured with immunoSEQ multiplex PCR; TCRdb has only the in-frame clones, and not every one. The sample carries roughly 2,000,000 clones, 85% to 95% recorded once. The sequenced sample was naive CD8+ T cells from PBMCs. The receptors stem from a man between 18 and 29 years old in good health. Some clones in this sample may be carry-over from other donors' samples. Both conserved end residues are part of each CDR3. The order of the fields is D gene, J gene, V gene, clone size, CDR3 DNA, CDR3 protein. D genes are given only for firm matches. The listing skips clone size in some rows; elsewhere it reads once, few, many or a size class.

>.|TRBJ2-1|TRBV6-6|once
TGTGCCAGCAGCCCACTTGCCGGGAATGAGCAGTTCTTC
CASSPLAGNEQFF
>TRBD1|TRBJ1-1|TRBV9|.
TGTGCCAGCAGCGCGACAGGGGGGAACTCTCAAGCTTTCTTT
CASSATGGNSQAFF
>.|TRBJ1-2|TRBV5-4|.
TGTGCCAGCAAAATGGCCGGGACCTACTATGGCTACACCTTC
CASKMAGTYYGYTF
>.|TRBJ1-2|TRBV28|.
TGTGCCAGCACCACCACCGGGGGCGGCTATGGCTACACCTTC
CASTTTGGGYGYTF
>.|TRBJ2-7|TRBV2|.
TGTGCCACCCAGACAAGGTACTCCTACGAGCAGTACTTC
CATQTRYSYEQYF
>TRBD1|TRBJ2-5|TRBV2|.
TGTGCCAGCAGAATCCCTGGACAGGGCTGGGGGAAGTTCCAAGAGACCCAGTACTTC
CASRIPGQGWGKFQETQYF
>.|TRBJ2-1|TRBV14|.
TGTGCCAGCAGCCAACTACTACGGGAGTCTGGCAATGAGCAGTTCTTC
CASSQLLRESGNEQFF
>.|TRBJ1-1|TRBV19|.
TGTGCCAGCACAGGGAGGCCGAACACTGAAGCTTTCTTT
CASTGRPNTEAFF
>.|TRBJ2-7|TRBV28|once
TGTGCCACCAACGCGCAGGGATTAGGCTACGAGCAGTACTTC
CATNAQGLGYEQYF
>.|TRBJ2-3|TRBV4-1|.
TGCGCCAGCAGCCAAGTTACCTCCACAGATACGCAGTATTTT
CASSQVTSTDTQYF
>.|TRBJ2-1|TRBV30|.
TGTGCCTTGCAAAGTACCTCCTACAATGAGCAGTTCTTC
CALQSTSYNEQFF
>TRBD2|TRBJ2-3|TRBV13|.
TGTGCCAGCAGCCCCAGGGAGACGGGAGGACGAGATACGCAGTATTTT
CASSPRETGGRDTQYF
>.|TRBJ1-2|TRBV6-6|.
TGTGCCAGCAGTTACTCGACAGCCCGATATGGCTACACCTTC
CASSYSTARYGYTF
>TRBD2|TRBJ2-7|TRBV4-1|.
TGCGCCAGCAGCCAAGATAGCCTTTTAGCGGGGTCCTACGAGCAGTACTTC
CASSQDSLLAGSYEQYF
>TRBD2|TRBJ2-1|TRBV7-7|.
TGTGCCAGCAGCTCCGTGCCTAGCGGGGTAGGGAGCTCCTACAATGAGCAGTTCTTC
CASSSVPSGVGSSYNEQFF
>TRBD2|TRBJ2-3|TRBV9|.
TGTGCCAGCAGCGTAGAGGGGGCCGGGACTAGCCGTCCAGATACGCAGTATTTT
CASSVEGAGTSRPDTQYF
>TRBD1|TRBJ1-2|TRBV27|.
TGTGCCAGCAGTTTAACCCCCACCACAGGGGAGCGGTATGGCTACACCTTC
CASSLTPTTGERYGYTF
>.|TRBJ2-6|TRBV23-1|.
TGCGCCAGCAGTCACATCCGGGGCTCTGGGGCCAACGTCCTGACTTTC
CASSHIRGSGANVLTF
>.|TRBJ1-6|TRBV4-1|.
TGCGCCAGCAGCCCGGATTCCGGATCACCCCTCCACTTT
CASSPDSGSPLHF
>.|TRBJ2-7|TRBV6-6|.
TGTGCCAGCAGCTCCGAAGAAAGGGGCAACTACGAGCAGTACTTC
CASSSEERGNYEQYF
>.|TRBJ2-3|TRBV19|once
TGTGCCAGTAGTATAGTAGGTAGCACAGATACGCAGTATTTT
CASSIVGSTDTQYF
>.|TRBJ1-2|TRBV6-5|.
TGTGCCAGCAGTTACTCAGAAGGGGGAGGCTATGGCTACACCTTC
CASSYSEGGGYGYTF
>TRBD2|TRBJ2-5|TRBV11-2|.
TGTGCCACCCAGGGACTACGTGAAGAGACCCAGTACTTC
CATQGLREETQYF
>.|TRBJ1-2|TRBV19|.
TGTGCCAGTAGCTACAGGGTTGGGCTAGATGGCTACACCTTC
CASSYRVGLDGYTF
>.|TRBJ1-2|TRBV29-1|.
TGCAGCGTTGGAGGGGGTAACTATGGCTACACCTTC
CSVGGGNYGYTF
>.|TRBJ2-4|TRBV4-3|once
TGCGCCAGCAGCCAAGGAGTAGTAGCCAAAAACATTCAGTACTTC
CASSQGVVAKNIQYF
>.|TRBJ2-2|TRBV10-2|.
TGCGCCAGCAGTGAGTCGACGGGCCCCCGCACCGGGGAGCTGTTTTTT
CASSESTGPRTGELFF
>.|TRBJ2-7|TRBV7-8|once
TGTGCCAGCAGCTTAGTTTTTCGCGAGCAGTACTTC
CASSLVFREQYF
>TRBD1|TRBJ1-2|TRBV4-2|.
TGTGCCAGCAGCCCAGGGGGGGGCAGGGGCTATGGCTACACCTTC
CASSPGGGRGYGYTF
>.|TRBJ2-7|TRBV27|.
TGTGCCAGCAGACCAGGGTCGTCCTACGAGCAGTACTTC
CASRPGSSYEQYF
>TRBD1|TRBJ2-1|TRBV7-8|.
TGTGCCAGCACCCATCCAGGGGACAGGGACACTGAGCAGTTCTTC
CASTHPGDRDTEQFF
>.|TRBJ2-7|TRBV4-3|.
TGCGCCAGCAGCCATTGGAGTGGGCCCTACGAGCAGTACTTC
CASSHWSGPYEQYF
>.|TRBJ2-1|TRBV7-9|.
TGTGCCAGCAGCTCCGCATTCGGAGGGGGCAATGAGCAGTTCTTC
CASSSAFGGGNEQFF
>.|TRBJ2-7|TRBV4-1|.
TGCGCCAGCGCCCCGAGGGGAGGATACGAGCAGTACTTC
CASAPRGGYEQYF
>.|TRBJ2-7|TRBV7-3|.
TGTGCCAGCAGCAACGGGGGACAGATTGAAGAGCAGTACTTC
CASSNGGQIEEQYF
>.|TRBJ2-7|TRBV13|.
TGTGCCAGCAGCTTAGGGGGACTTCCGTCCTACGAGCAGTACTTC
CASSLGGLPSYEQYF
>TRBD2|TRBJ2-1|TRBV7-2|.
TGTGCCAGCAGCTTAAGACTAGCGGGAAACAATGAGCAGTTCTTC
CASSLRLAGNNEQFF
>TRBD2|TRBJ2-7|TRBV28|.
TGTGCCAGCAGTCAGGGACTAGCGGGACGCTCCTACGAGCAGTACTTC
CASSQGLAGRSYEQYF
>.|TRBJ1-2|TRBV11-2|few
TGTGCCAGCAGCTTACACCTGGGCGGAAGTAATGGCTACACCTTC
CASSLHLGGSNGYTF
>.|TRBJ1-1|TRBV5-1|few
TGCGCCAGCAGCTTGGGCTCCATTCTGAACACTGAAGCTTTCTTT
CASSLGSILNTEAFF
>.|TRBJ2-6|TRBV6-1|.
TGTGCCGGCCAGTCGGGTTCTGGGGCCAACGTCCTGACTTTC
CAGQSGSGANVLTF
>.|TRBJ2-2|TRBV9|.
TGTGCCAGCAGCGACACCGGGACCAACACCGGGGAGCTGTTTTTT
CASSDTGTNTGELFF
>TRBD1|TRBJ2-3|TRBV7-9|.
TGTGCCAGCAGAGAACAGGGGGCCCGGCCAGATACGCAGTATTTT
CASREQGARPDTQYF
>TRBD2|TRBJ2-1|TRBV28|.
TGTGCCAGCAGTGCTGAGACAGCGGGAGACTACAATGAGCAGTTCTTC
CASSAETAGDYNEQFF
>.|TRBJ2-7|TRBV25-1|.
TGTGCCAGCAGTAGGGGCTACGAGCAGTACTTC
CASSRGYEQYF
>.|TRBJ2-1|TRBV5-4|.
TGTGCCAGCAGCTTGGAGTCCAGGAAACAATCCTACAATGAGCAGTTCTTC
CASSLESRKQSYNEQFF
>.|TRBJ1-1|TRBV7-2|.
TGTGCCAGCAGCCCAGACATAGGCACTGAAGCTTTCTTT
CASSPDIGTEAFF
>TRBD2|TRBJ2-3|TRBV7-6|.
TGTGCCAGCAGCTTCCCGGCTAGCGGGAGTTCAGATACGCAGTATTTT
CASSFPASGSSDTQYF
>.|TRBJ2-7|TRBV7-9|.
TGTGCCAGCAGCCCAAGGGATGGGCCCCGATCACGGGAGCAGTACTTC
CASSPRDGPRSREQYF
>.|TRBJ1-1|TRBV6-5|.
TGTGCCAGCAGTTACTCGATTTACTCCTTGCCTTCGGAAGCTTTCTTT
CASSYSIYSLPSEAFF
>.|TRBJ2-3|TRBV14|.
TGTGCCAGCAGCCCCGGCGGTCTCAGCACAGATACGCAGTATTTT
CASSPGGLSTDTQYF
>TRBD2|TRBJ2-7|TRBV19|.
TGTGCCAGTAGTATTGGGGAGGGCGAGCAGTACTTC
CASSIGEGEQYF
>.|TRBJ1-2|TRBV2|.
TGTGCCAGCATAACAGCGAACTATGGCTACACCTTC
CASITANYGYTF